Below are 4 T cell receptor beta chains sequenced from a single sample in a study of shared clonotypes between healthy human individuals. Repertoires were generated with immunoSEQ multiplex PCR, while TCRdb's copy carries only in-frame clones and drops some. The sample comprises roughly 2.2 million clones, under 95% of which are singletons, and about 0.36% rests with the top ten. The sample was naive CD4+ T cells from PBMCs. Subset indicated: CD45RA+ positively selected. These TCRs come from a young man in good health. Some clones in this sample may be carry-over from other donors' samples.

CDR3 protein: CASSLGQASYEQYF. CDR3 coding DNA: TGTGCCAGCAGCCTGGGACAGGCATCCTACGAGCAGTACTTC. The V and J genes are TRBV4-2 and TRBJ2-7; 8 bases line up with TRBD1. The germline CDR1 and CDR2 sequences are LGHNA and YNFKEQ. With 4 bases clipped from V and 1 base from J, the junction kept 3 bases outside the gene matches. CDR3 length: 14 amino acids.

This chain links TRBV14 with TRBJ2-2; D is possibly TRBD1 or TRBD2 (5 bases each). The CDR3 has 17 residues. Germline assignment: CDR1 SGHDN and CDR2 FVKESK. Trimming pared 0 bases from V and 5 bases from J, leaving 16 bases between. The chain's CDR3 is CASSQDYGAGGTGELFF. The CDR3 DNA reads TGTGCCAGCAGCCAAGATTATGGGGCAGGAGGAACCGGGGAGCTGTTTTTT.

This clone came up a few times. The rearrangement joins TRBV2 to TRBJ1-4; no clear D gene. V dropped 8 bases and J dropped 7 bases, with 5 bases sitting between them. The germline V gene encodes CDR1 SNHLY and CDR2 FYNNEI. The length of the CDR3 is 10 residues. The CDR3 DNA is TGTGCCAGCCGGATTGAAAAACTGTTTTTT. Its protein is CASRIEKLFF.

The chain recombines TRBV15 with TRBJ2-2; D not certain. V gave up 4 bases and J gave up 6 bases, with 12 bases separating them. Per the germline V gene, CDR1 is LNHNV and CDR2 is YYDKDF (reference sequence). The CDR3 runs to 14 residues. The CDR3 sequence is CATSKGPHPGELFF. The CDR3 DNA is TGTGCCACCAGCAAGGGCCCGCACCCCGGGGAGCTGTTTTTT.